The sequence of this T cell receptor (beta chain) was determined in a study of STAT5B mutations in CD4+ large granular lymphocyte leukemia. Study conclusions and caveats: Patient CD4-sorted repertoires stayed more clonal than healthy ones after leukemic-clone removal.

Libraries were prepared by immunoSEQ multiplex PCR; TCRdb keeps only in-frame clonotypes and omits some of them. The sample has around 32,000 clones; roughly three quarters are singletons. With V trimmed by 4 bases and J by 10 bases, 24 bases remained unmatched. The CDR3 is 19 amino acids. Germline lookup yields CDR1 SGHRS and CDR2 YFSETQ. Concerning this clone: Its antigen is not known.

The rearrangement joins TRBV5-1 to TRBJ2-1; 9 bases are shared with TRBD2. The sample taken for sequencing was CD4+ T cells from blood buffy coats. The sequence was obtained from a human donor in good health. The CDR3 region is CASSTSRAGGSSGNLEQFF. For the CDR3, the DNA is TGCGCCAGCAGCACCTCTCGGGCAGGGGGGTCTAGCGGGAATCTCGAGCAGTTCTTC.